This T cell receptor beta chain is from a study of read filtering for tumor transcriptome and immune sequencing. Study-level points and caveats: Around 85% of IR-seq clonotypes had one read, totaling about 3.3% of reads; RNA-seq: around 70% and 40%.

In this sample, this clonotype is hyperexpanded. What it binds is unknown. Molecular barcoded adaptors covering alpha/delta and beta/gamma chains were used on approximately 400 ng RNA. Using its own MiXCR run on the reads, TCRdb lists one record per CDR3 protein. The table includes thousands of distinct CDR3 sequences, about 25% detected once. This CDR3 has 13 amino acids. The V and J ends lost 0 bases and 5 bases respectively, with 8 bases between them. Germline V CDR1 and CDR2: MNHEY, SVGAGI. The sample consisted of a population of CD138-negative cells sorted from bone marrow. The V call is TRBV6-5, the J call TRBJ2-7; no definite D call. The TCR was taken from a donor at least 40 years old with multiple myeloma. The chain's CDR3 is CASSYSGDDEQYF. CDR3 DNA: TGTGCCAGCAGTTACTCGGGTGATGACGAGCAGTACTTC.